Listed here is a single T cell receptor beta chain. No cognate antigen has been identified for it. Qualities for individual bases were not recorded, and no much larger clone is one base off. The collaborating institutions used their own protocols to collect whole blood in K2EDTA tubes. Collaborator samples were shipped for TCRbeta analysis as frozen whole blood, isolated PBMCs, or DNA extracted from either sample type. Germline trimming amounts to 5 bases on V and 5 bases on J, with 11 as the count of junction bases outside the gene matches. Inclusive of the bounding cysteine and phenylalanine, the CDR3 is 15 residues long. The retained sequence is limited to the CDR3, 45 bases, with the frame set at the first base. Looking up the germline V gene (reference sequence) yields CDR1 LNHDA and CDR2 SQIVND. This sample is part of a study of blood T cell repertoires in COVID-19 (TCRdb year 2020). Study-wide context: The collaborator samples originated in the United States, Italy and Spain and spanned the acute and convalescent phases of COVID-19. The material from the prospective study consisted of cDNA or gDNA derived from T cells, B-cell-depleted T cells, or PBMCs. Deeply sampled blood TCRbeta repertoires from subjects exposed to, actively infected with, or recovered from COVID-19 were included in the dataset. The repertoires were released in a freely available public database intended as a resource for research on the immune response to SARS-CoV-2. Samples came from the ongoing ImmuneRACE study (first 160 participants) plus 1,254 subjects from 6 global collaborators. A de-identified subject ID, COVID-19 status, age in years and sex were almost always included in the sample metadata. Where HLA class I and class II types were available, the types were taken from metadata supplied by the sample provider, not from assay-based typing. General conclusions and limits of the study: How much clinical and demographic metadata was included differed by source and by participant, and the metadata was provided uncurated.

TCRbeta CDR3 regions were amplified from genomic DNA by means of the immunoSEQ Assay, a bias-controlled multiplex PCR. The authors processed their data as follows. The number of nucleated cells in each sample was estimated from the amplification of reference gene primers within the assay. To quantify the absolute abundance of each unique TCRbeta CDR3 rearrangement, sequence reads were collapsed and filtered. For each sample, productive Simpson clonality was calculated as the square root of Simpson's diversity index over productive rearrangements. The clones in this table, taken by TCRdb from immuneACCESS, are in-frame only. Not every clone is retained; where verified, under half of the shortfall comes from an unresolved V gene, and the cause of the rest is unknown. The D gene and trimming were derived from the DNA, and the V and J assignments and clone size from that table. The table for this sample lists 90,000 or so clones; 88% of them were counted only once. The biggest ten clones account for roughly 11% of the sample.

The sample was peripheral blood. The chain couples TRBV19 to TRBJ1-1, and 7 junctional nucleotides match TRBD1. This TCR was recovered from an elderly man with acute or convalescent COVID-19. The CDR3 sequence is CASSARQGLWTEAFF. The DNA sequence is given as TGTGCCAGTAGTGCCCGACAGGGTCTGTGGACTGAAGCTTTCTTT.